This T cell receptor (beta chain) was found in a study of cytomegalovirus exposure and HLA in healthy donors. With 60 Vbeta and 13 Jbeta primers, the PCR was carried out. The repertoire was sequenced with immunoSEQ multiplex PCR; TCRdb's copy has only in-frame clones and lacks some. The table records about 130,000 clones, roughly 78% of them present only once. Per germline, CDR1 SGHRS and CDR2 YFSETQ. The CDR3 totals 14 residues. Germline trimming cut 2 bases from V and 6 bases from J; bases unmatched to any gene: 8. Details on this clone: Antigen: not known.

Broader study findings: Follow-up analysis later connected one missense variant in DCLRE1C with trimming of TCR beta V- and J-genes. There was a cluster of highly shared sequence variants that was likely a sequencing artifact. Within a later analysis, the majority of CMV-associated TCR beta chains appeared HLA-restricted.

The TCR was taken from a man aged 25-45 years in good health and CMV-seronegative. The rearrangement links TRBV5-1 to TRBJ2-7; TRBD2 matches 7 bases. What was sequenced was PBMCs. In nucleotides, the CDR3 is TGCGCCAGCAGCTTTACTCCAGGGAGGGGCGAGCAGTACTTC. This gives the protein CASSFTPGRGEQYF.